This T cell receptor (beta chain) was identified in a study of blood T cells in healthy people across ages. Together with a sample-barcoded 5' primer, a J-beta primer mix was included in a second PCR lasting roughly 6 to 12 cycles. TCRdb called the 5' RACE reads again in MiXCR, with one record for every CDR3 protein. The table lists over 1.5 million distinct CDR3 sequences, around half of them singletons. This CDR3 has 16 amino acids. Looked up from germline, CDR1 is MNHEY and CDR2 is SVGAGI. The V end was cut by 2 bases, the J end by 2 bases, with 15 bases between. This chain connects TRBV6-5 to TRBJ1-2; possible D gene TRBD1, 5 bases. Input material: blood. The TCR sequence derives from a woman between 40 and 50 years old in good health. The CDR3 reads CASSYNPDGTNYGYTF. In DNA, the CDR3 is TGTGCCAGCAGTTACAACCCTGACGGGACCAACTATGGCTACACCTTC.